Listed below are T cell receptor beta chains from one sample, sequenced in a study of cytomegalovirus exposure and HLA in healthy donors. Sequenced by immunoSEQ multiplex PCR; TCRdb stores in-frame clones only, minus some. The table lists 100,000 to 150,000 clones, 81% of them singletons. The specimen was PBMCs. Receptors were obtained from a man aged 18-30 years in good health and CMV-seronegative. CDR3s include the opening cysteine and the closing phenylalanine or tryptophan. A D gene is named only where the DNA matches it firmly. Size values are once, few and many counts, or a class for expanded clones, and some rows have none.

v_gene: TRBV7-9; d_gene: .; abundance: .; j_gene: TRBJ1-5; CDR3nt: TGTGCCAGCAGCTTAGCTGGCAGGGGAGGCAATCAGCCCCAGCATTTT; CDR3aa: CASSLAGRGGNQPQHF
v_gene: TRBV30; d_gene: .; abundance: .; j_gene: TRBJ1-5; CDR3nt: TGTGCCTGGAGAACACAGGGTTTTAGCAATCAGCCCCAGCATTTT; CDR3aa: CAWRTQGFSNQPQHF
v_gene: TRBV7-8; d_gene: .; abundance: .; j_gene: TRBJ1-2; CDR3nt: TGTGCCAGCAGCTTAGATCGGGTGATTAACTATGGCTACACCTTC; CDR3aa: CASSLDRVINYGYTF
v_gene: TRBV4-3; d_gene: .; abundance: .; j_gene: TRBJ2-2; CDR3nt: TGCGCCAGCAGCCAAGGGGGCTTTGATTACACCGGGGAGCTGTTTTTT; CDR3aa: CASSQGGFDYTGELFF
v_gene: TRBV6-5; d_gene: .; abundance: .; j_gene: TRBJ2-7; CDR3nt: TGTGCCAGCAGTTACGCAGGGGAAGGCTCCTACGAGCAGTACTTC; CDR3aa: CASSYAGEGSYEQYF
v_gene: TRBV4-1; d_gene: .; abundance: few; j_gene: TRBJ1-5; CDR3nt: TGCGCCAGCAGCCAAGGGACTTCGGGCAGCAATCAGCCCCAGCATTTT; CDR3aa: CASSQGTSGSNQPQHF
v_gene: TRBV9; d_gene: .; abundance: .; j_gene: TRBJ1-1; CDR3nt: TGTGCCAGCAGCCGGGGTTTAGGGATGAACACTGAAGCTTTCTTT; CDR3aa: CASSRGLGMNTEAFF
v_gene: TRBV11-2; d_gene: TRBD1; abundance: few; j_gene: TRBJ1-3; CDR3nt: TGTGCCAGCAGCCCGACAGGGTCTGGAAACACCATATATTTT; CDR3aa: CASSPTGSGNTIYF
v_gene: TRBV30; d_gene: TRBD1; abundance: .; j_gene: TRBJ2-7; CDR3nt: TGTGCCTGGAGTACATACCGGGACAGTTACGAGCAGTACTTC; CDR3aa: CAWSTYRDSYEQYF
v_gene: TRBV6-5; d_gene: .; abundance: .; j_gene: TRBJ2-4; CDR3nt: TGTGCCAGCAGTGCGCGGAACATTCAGTACTTC; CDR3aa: CASSARNIQYF
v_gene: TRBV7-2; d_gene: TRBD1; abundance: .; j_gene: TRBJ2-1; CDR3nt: TGTGCCAGCAGGACGGACAGGGTACAGTTCTTC; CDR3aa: CASRTDRVQFF
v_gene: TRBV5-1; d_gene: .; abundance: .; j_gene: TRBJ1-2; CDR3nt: TGCGCCAGCAGCTTGGCCGATGAGGTTGGCACCTTC; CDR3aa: CASSLADEVGTF
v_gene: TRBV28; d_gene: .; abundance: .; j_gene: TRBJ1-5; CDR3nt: TGTGCCAGCAACGACAGACCCAATCAGCCCCAGCATTTT; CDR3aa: CASNDRPNQPQHF
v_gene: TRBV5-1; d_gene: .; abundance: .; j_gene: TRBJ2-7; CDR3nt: TGCGCCAGCAGCTTGGCGGGGGAGCAGTACTTC; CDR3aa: CASSLAGEQYF
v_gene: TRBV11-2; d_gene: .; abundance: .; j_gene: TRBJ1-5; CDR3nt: TGTGCCAGCAGCTCCGGGGAGGGGACACTGAATCAGCCCCAGCATTTT; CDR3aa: CASSSGEGTLNQPQHF
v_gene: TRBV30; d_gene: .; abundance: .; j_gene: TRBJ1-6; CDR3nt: TGTGCCTGGACCCCGTATCGTAATTCACCCCTCCACTTT; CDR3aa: CAWTPYRNSPLHF
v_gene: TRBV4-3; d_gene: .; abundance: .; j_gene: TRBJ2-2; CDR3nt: TGCGCCAGCAGCCAAGATACCCCCGGGCGGGGAGACACCGGGGAGCTGTTTTTT; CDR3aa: CASSQDTPGRGDTGELFF
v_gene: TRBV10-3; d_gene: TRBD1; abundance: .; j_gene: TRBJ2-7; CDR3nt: TGTGCCATCAGTGACAGGGGGCGATACTACGAGCAGTACTTC; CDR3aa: CAISDRGRYYEQYF
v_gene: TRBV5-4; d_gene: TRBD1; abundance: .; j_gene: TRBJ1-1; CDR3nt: TGTGCCAGCAACAGGGGGCAAGACACTGAAGCTTTCTTT; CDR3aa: CASNRGQDTEAFF
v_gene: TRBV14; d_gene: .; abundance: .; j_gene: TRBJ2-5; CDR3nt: TGTGCCAGCAGCCAATATGGCAGGGGATTTCAGGAGACCCAGTACTTC; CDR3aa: CASSQYGRGFQETQYF
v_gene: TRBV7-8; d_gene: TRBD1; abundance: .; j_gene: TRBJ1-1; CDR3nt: TGTGCCAGCAGCGACAGGGGGCGTAGGACTGAAGCTTTCTTT; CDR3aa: CASSDRGRRTEAFF
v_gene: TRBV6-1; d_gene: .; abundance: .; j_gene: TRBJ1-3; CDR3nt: TGTGCCAGCAGTGAAGTCGAGGTCTCTGGAAACACCATATATTTT; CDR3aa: CASSEVEVSGNTIYF
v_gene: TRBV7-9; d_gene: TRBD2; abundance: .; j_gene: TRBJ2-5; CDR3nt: TGTGCCAGCAGTTATATGGCTAGCGGGTACCAAGAGACCCAGTACTTC; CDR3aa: CASSYMASGYQETQYF
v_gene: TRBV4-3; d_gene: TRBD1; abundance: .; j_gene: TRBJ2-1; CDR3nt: TGCGCCAGCAGCCGCCCCACCGGTACAGGGGGCGGCGCGTCCTACAATGAGCAGTTCTTC; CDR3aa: CASSRPTGTGGGASYNEQFF
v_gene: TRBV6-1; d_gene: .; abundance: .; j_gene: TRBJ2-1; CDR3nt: TGTGCCAGCAGTGACAGTCTCTACAATGAGCAGTTCTTC; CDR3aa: CASSDSLYNEQFF
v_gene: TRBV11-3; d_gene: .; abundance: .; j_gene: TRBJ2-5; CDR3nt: TGTGCCAGCAGCTTAGAGGGGAGGACGGAGACCCAGTACTTC; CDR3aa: CASSLEGRTETQYF
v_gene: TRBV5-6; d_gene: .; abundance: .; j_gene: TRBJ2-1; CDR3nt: TGTGCCAGCAGCTGGGAGATCAATGAGCAGTTCTTC; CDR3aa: CASSWEINEQFF
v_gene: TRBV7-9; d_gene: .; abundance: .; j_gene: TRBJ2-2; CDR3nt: TGTGCCAGCAGCTTAAGAAGTAGAAACACCGGGGAGCTGTTTTTT; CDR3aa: CASSLRSRNTGELFF
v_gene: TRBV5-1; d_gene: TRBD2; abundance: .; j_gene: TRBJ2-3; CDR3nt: TGCGCCAGCAACCCTACCGGGGGGGCCACAGATACGCAGTATTTT; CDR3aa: CASNPTGGATDTQYF
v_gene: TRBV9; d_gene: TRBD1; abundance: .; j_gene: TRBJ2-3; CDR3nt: TGTGCCAGCAGCGTAGGGACAGGAGACACAGATACGCAGTATTTT; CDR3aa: CASSVGTGDTDTQYF
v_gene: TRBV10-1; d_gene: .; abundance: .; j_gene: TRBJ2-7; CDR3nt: TGCGCCAGCAGTTCAAGCGGGTCCGCCTACGAGCAGTACTTC; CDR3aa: CASSSSGSAYEQYF
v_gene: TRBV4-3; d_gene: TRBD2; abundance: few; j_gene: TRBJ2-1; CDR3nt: TGCGCCAGCAGCCAAGATGACGGGAGCGCCGGGGAGGGCTCCTACAATGAGCAGTTCTTC; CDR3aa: CASSQDDGSAGEGSYNEQFF
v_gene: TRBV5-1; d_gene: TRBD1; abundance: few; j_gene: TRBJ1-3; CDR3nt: TGCGCCAGCAGCTTGGCCGGGACAGGGGCTTCCACCATATATTTT; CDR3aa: CASSLAGTGASTIYF
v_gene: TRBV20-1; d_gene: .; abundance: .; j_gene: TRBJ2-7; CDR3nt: TGCAGTGCCGAACAGGGTTCGATTTCGTACTTC; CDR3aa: CSAEQGSISYF
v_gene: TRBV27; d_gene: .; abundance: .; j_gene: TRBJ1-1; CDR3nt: TGTGCCAGCAGTTTACGCCGGGAAAACACTGAAGCTTTCTTT; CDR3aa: CASSLRRENTEAFF
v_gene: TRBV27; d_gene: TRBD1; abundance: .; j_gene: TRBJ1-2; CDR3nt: TGTGCCAGCAGTCTCAGACAGGGAGCAGTGAATGGCTACACCTTC; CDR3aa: CASSLRQGAVNGYTF
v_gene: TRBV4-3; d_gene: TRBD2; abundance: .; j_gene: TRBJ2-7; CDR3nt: TGCGCCAGCAGCCAAGATCGGAGCGGGGCTTCCTACGAGCAGTACTTC; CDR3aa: CASSQDRSGASYEQYF
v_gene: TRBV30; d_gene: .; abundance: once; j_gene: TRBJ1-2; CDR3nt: TGTGCCTGGAGACTAGACTTAGCTAACTATGGCTACACCTTC; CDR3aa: CAWRLDLANYGYTF
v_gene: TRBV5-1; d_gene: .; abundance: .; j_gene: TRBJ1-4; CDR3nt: TGCGCCAGCAGCTGGCGGGAGGCTTTCAATGAAAAACTGTTTTTT; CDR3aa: CASSWREAFNEKLFF
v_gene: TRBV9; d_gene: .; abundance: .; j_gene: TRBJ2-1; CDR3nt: TGTGCCAGCAGTCTTACGGGGAACAATGAGCAGTTCTTC; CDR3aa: CASSLTGNNEQFF
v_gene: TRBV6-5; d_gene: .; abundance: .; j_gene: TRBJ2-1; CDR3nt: TGTGCCAGCAGTTCACAGGGCAACGAGTTCGATGAGCAGTTCTTC; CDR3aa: CASSSQGNEFDEQFF
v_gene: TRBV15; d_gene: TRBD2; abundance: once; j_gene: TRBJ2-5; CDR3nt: TGTGCCACCAGCAGAGGAGACACCGGATCGGGGGGGGAGACCCAGTACTTC; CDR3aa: CATSRGDTGSGGETQYF
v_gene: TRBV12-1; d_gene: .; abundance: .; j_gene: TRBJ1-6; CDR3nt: TGTGCCAGCAGCTTTAGTACCGAGCGAAATTCACCCCTCCACTTT; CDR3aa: CASSFSTERNSPLHF
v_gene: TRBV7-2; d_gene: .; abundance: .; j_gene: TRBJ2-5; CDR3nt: TGTGCCAGCAGCTCGTCGACAGGAGAGACCCAGTACTTC; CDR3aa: CASSSSTGETQYF
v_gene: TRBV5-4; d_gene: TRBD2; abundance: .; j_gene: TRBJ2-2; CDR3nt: TGTGCCAGCAGCTTCGGGGGGGCGTATACCGGGGAGCTGTTTTTT; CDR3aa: CASSFGGAYTGELFF
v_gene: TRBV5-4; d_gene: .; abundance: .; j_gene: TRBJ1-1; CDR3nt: TGTGCCAGCAGCTTGGTAGACCCGGGAACTGAAGCTTTCTTT; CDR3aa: CASSLVDPGTEAFF
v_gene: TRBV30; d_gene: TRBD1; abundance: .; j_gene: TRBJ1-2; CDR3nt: TGTGCCTGGAGTACAGACCGGGACAGAAGCTATGGCTACACCTTC; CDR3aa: CAWSTDRDRSYGYTF
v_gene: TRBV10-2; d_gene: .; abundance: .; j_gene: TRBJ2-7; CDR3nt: TGCGCCAGCAGTGCAAACTACGAGCAGTACTTC; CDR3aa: CASSANYEQYF
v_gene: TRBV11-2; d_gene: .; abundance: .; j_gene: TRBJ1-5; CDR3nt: TGTGCCAGCAGCTCGTTCGGGGGAAGACGCGGGAGCAATCAGCCCCAGCATTTT; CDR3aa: CASSSFGGRRGSNQPQHF
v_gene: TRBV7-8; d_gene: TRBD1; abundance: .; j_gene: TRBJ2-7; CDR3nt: TGTGCCAGCAGCTCACCGGGACAGGGTCCCCACGAGCAGTACTTC; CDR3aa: CASSSPGQGPHEQYF
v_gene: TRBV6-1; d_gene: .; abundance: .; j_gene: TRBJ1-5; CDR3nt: TGTGCCAGCAGTGGGGGACGCGGGGGCAATCAGCCCCAGCATTTT; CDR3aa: CASSGGRGGNQPQHF
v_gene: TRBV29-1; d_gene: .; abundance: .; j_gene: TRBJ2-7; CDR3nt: TGCAGCGTTGAAGGCAGGTTGGGCGAGCAGTACTTC; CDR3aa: CSVEGRLGEQYF
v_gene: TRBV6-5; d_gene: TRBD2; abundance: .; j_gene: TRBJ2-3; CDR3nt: TGTGCCAGCATGAGCGGGGGCCTTTACGATACGCAGTATTTT; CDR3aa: CASMSGGLYDTQYF
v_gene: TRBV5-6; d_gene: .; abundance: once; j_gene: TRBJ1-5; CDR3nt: TGTGCCAGCAGCTTGGGGTGGGCAGGGAACAATCAGCCCCAGCATTTT; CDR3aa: CASSLGWAGNNQPQHF
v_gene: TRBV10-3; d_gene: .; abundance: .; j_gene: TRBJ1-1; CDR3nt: TGTGCCATCATGGGACAAGTAAACACTGAAGCTTTCTTT; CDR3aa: CAIMGQVNTEAFF
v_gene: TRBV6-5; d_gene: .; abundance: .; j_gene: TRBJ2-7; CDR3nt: TGTGCCAGCAACCTAACAGGGCGAGAGCAGTACTTC; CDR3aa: CASNLTGREQYF
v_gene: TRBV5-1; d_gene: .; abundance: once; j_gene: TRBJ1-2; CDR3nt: TGCGCCAGCACCCCGGACAGCATAAACTATGGCTACACCTTC; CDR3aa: CASTPDSINYGYTF
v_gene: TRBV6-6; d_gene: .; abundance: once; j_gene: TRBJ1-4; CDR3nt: TGTGCCAGCAGTTACGATCTCGTCTCAGATAATGAAAAACTGTTTTTT; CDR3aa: CASSYDLVSDNEKLFF
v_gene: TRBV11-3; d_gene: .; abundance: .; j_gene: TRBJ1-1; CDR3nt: TGTGCCAGCAGCTTAACAGCGGCCACTGAAGCTTTCTTT; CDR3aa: CASSLTAATEAFF